This TCR beta chain was identified in a study of lymphopenia after photon versus proton radiotherapy. General study findings and limits: Relative stability marked proton patients; photon patients lost diversity and naive cells. Authors raise, but do not show, better survival with proton therapy. After the lymphocyte nadir, photon-treated repertoires showed oligoclonal expansion, especially of CD8+ Temra cells. Larger post-nadir TCR diversity loss correlated inversely with survival in deceased patients.

This CDR3 is built from 15 residues. The germline CDR1 and CDR2 sequences are LNHDA and SQIVND (reference sequence). The V and J ends lost 6 bases and 8 bases respectively, with 22 bases between them. TCRdb's table, derived via immunoSEQ multiplex PCR, lists solely in-frame clones and lacks some. The repertoire holds some 70,000 clones, around 87% seen once, with 11% in the top ten. As for this clone: Its antigen is still unknown.

Specimen: peripheral blood, collected from a patient treated with proton-based radiotherapy. The source of this sequence is a man older than 75 with esophageal cancer. This chain joins TRBV19 and TRBJ1-2; tentatively, D is TRBD1 (5 bases). As DNA, the CDR3 is TGTGCCAGTAGGCACGCAGGGTCAGCCCTAGGCGGCTACACCTTC. Its translation: CASRHAGSALGGYTF.